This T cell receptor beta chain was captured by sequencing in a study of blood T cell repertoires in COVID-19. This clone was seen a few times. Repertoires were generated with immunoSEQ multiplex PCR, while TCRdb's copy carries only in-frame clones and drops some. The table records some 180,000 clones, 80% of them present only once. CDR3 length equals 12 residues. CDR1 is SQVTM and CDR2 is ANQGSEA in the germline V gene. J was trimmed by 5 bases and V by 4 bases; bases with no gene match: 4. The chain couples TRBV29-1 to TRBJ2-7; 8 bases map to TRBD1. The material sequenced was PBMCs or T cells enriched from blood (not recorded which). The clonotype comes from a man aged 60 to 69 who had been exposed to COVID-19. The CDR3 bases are TGCAGCGTTGTAGGCAGGGGGCACGAGCAGTACTTC. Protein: CSVVGRGHEQYF.